Below are 5 T cell receptor beta chains sequenced from a single sample in a study of T cell changes during pregnancy in multiple sclerosis. Only in-frame clones appear in the TCRdb table, and some are missing; sequencing was by immunoSEQ multiplex PCR. The data hold more than 65,000 clones, with roughly 96% observed a single time. Sample: peripheral blood, taken in the second trimester of pregnancy. These receptor sequences come from a female donor with multiple sclerosis, enrolled in a pregnancy study.

CDR3 sequence: CASSDTWNEQFF. The CDR3 region has the DNA TGCGCCAGCAGCGATACATGGAATGAGCAGTTCTTC. The genes are TRBV4-3 and TRBJ2-1; no firm D call. CDR3 length: 12 residues. V lost 5 bases and J lost 7, with 9 bases in between. The V gene's germline CDR1 is LGHNA and CDR2 YSLEER.

The chain joins TRBV19 to TRBJ1-2; a weak D match, TRBD1 (5 bases). V was clipped by 3 bases and J by 7 bases, with 18 bases between them. This CDR3 contains 15 residues. Germline lookup yields CDR1 LNHDA and CDR2 SQIVND (reference sequence). DNA of the CDR3: TGTGCCAGTAGTATTGGGACTACTTCGGCACGTGGCTACACCTTC. Encoded protein: CASSIGTTSARGYTF.

The V and J genes are TRBV19 and TRBJ1-5; the D is unclear. Germline CDR1 is LNHDA and CDR2 is SQIVND (reference sequence). The CDR3 consists of 17 residues. V was pared by 1 base and J by 0 bases, with 13 bases between. The CDR3 sequence: CASSIGGGVYSNQPQHF. The DNA for the CDR3 is TGTGCCAGTAGTATAGGCGGCGGGGTTTATAGCAATCAGCCCCAGCATTTT.

This chain connects TRBV2 to TRBJ1-2; D is unresolved. The V gene's germline CDR1 is SNHLY and CDR2 FYNNEI. This CDR3 comprises 12 residues. This CDR3 is CASSMANYGYTF. For the CDR3, the DNA is TGTGCTTCTTCTATGGCTAACTATGGCTACACCTTC.

This chain links TRBV7-9 with TRBJ2-7; a weak D match, TRBD2 (5 bases). Trimming took off 5 bases at V and 6 bases at J, with 11 bases between the two ends. The length of the CDR3 is 12 residues. Germline-derived CDR1 and CDR2 are SEHNR and FQNEAQ (reference sequence). This chain's CDR3 is CASSLDYFEQYF. CDR3 coding DNA: TGTGCCAGCAGCCTAGACTACTTCGAGCAGTACTTC.